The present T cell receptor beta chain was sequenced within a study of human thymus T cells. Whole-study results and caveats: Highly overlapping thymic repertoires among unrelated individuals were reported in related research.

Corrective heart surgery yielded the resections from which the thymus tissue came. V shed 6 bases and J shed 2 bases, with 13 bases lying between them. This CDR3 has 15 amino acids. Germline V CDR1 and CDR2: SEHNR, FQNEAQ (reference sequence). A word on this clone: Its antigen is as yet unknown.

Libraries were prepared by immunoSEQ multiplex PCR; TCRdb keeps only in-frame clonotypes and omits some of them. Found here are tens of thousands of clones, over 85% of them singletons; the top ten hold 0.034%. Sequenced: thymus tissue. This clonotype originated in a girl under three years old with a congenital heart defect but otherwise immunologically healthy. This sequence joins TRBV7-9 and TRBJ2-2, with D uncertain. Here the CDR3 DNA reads TGTGCCAGCAGACCCGACGGTCCAAACACCGGGGAGCTGTTTTTT. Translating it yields CASRPDGPNTGELFF.